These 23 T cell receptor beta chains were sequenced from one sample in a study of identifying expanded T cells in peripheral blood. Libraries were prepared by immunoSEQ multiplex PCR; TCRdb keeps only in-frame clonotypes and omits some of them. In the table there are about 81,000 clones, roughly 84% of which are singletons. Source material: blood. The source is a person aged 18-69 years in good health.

CDR3: CASSLGQFNEKLFF. The CDR3, as DNA: TGTGCCAGCAGCTTAGGCCAGTTTAATGAAAAACTGTTTTTT. The chain links TRBV13 to TRBJ1-4, with no clear D. Trimming cost V 0 bases and J 4 bases, with 6 bases left between them. Germline CDR1 is PRHDT and CDR2 is FYEKMQ (reference sequence). CDR3 length equals 14 residues.

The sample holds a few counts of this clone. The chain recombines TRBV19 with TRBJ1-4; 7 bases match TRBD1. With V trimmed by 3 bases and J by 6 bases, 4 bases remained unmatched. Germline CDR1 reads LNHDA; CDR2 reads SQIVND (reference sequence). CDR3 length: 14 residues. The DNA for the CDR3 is TGTGCCAGTAGTATCCGGGACAGCGATGAAAAACTGTTTTTT. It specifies CASSIRDSDEKLFF.

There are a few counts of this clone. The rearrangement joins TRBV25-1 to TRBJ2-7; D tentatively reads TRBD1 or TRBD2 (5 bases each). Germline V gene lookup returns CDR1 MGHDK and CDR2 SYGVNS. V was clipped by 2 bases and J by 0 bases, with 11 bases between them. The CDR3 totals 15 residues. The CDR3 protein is CASSEPGPSSYEQYF. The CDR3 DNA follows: TGTGCCAGCAGTGAACCGGGACCGAGCTCCTACGAGCAGTACTTC.

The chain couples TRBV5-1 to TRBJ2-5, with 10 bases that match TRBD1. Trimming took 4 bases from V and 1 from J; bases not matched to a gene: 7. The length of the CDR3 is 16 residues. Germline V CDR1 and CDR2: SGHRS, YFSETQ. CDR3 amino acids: CASSLGTGVSQETQYF. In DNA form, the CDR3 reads TGCGCCAGCAGCCTCGGGACAGGGGTATCCCAAGAGACCCAGTACTTC.

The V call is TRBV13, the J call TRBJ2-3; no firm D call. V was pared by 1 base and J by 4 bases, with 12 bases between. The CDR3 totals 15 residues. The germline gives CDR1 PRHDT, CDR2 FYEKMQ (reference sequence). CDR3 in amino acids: CASSLAPSMADTQYF. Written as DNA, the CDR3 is TGTGCCAGCAGCTTAGCTCCGAGTATGGCAGATACGCAGTATTTT.

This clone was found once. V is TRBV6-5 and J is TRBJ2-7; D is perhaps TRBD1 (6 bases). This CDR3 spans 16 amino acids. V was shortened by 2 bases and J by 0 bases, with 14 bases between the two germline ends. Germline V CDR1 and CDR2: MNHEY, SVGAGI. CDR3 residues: CASSYRDKPFSYEQYF. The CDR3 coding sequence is TGTGCCAGCAGTTACAGGGACAAACCTTTCTCCTACGAGCAGTACTTC.

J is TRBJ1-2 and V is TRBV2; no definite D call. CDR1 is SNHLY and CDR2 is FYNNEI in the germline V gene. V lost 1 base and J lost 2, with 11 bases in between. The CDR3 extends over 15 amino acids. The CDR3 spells CASSEEVVRNYGYTF. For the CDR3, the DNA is TGTGCCAGCAGTGAAGAGGTAGTCAGGAACTATGGCTACACCTTC.

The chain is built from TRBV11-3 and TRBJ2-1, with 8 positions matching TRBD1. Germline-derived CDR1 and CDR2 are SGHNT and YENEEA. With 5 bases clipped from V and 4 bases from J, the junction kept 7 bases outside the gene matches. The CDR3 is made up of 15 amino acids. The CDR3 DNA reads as TGTGCCAGCAGCCCTGACAGGGGTTCATACAATGAGCAGTTCTTC. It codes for CASSPDRGSYNEQFF.

The CDR3 sequence is CASSLLISTNEKLFF. Here the CDR3 DNA reads TGTGCCAGCAGCTTATTAATCTCAACTAATGAAAAACTGTTTTTT. J is TRBJ1-4 and V is TRBV7-9; unclear D gene. This CDR3 contains 15 residues. Looked up from germline, CDR1 is SEHNR and CDR2 is FQNEAQ (reference sequence). The V end lost 2 bases, the J end lost 0 bases, and 7 bases lay between the germline ends.

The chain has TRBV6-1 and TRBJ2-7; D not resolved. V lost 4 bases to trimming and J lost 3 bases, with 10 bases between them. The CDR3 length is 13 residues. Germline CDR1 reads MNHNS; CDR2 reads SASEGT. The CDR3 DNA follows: TGTGCCAGCAGTGGGTTCCTAGGCTACGAGCAGTACTTC. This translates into CASSGFLGYEQYF.

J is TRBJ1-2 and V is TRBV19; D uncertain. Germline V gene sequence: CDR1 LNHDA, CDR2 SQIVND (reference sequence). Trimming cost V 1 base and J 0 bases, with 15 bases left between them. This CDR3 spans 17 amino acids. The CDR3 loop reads CASSIAGGRMANYGYTF. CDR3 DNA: TGTGCCAGTAGTATAGCCGGCGGCCGGATGGCTAACTATGGCTACACCTTC.

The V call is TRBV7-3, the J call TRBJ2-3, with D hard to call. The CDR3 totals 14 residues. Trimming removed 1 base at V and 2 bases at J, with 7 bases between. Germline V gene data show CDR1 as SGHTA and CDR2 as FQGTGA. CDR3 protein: CASSLIGNTDTQYF. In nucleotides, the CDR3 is TGTGCCAGCAGCTTAATCGGAAACACAGATACGCAGTATTTT.

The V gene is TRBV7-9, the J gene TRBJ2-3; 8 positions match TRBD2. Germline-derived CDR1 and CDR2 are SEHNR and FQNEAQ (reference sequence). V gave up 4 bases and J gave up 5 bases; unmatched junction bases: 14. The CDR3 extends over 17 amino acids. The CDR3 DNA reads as TGTGCCAGCAGCTGGCCGGGACTAGTGCTAGCGGGAGATACGCAGTATTTT. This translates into CASSWPGLVLAGDTQYF.

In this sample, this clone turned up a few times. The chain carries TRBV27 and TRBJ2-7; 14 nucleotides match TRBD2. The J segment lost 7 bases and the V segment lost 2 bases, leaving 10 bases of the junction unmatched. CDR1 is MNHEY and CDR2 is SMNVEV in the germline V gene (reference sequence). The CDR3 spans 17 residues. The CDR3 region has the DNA TGTGCCAGCAGTTTAAGCGTCGGGACTAGCGGGAGTGGGGAGCAGTACTTC. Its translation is CASSLSVGTSGSGEQYF.

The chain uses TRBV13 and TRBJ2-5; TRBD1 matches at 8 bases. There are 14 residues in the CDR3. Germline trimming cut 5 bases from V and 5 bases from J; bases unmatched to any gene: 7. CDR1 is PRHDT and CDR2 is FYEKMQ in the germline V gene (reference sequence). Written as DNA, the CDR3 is TGTGCCAGCAGCCCCGGGACAGGCCAGGAGACCCAGTACTTC. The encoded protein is CASSPGTGQETQYF.

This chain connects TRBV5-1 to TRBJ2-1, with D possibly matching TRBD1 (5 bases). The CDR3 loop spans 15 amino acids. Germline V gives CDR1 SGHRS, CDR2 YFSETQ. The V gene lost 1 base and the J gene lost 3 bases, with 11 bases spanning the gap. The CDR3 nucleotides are TGCGCCAGCAGCTTGCAGGGAAGTTACTACAATGAGCAGTTCTTC. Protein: CASSLQGSYYNEQFF.

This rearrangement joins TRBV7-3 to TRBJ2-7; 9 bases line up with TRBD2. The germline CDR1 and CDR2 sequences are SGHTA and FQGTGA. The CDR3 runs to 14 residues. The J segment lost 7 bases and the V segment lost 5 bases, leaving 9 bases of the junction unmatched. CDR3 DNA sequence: TGTGCCAGCAGCCGTGGGTTTGCGGGAGGGGAGCAGTACTTC. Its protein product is CASSRGFAGGEQYF.

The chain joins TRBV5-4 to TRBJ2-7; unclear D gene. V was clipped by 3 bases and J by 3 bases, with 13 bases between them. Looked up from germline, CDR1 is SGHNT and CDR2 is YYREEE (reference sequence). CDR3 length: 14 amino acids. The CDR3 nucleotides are TGTGCCAGCAGCTCATCGTTGTATGGCTACGAGCAGTACTTC. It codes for CASSSSLYGYEQYF.

The CDR3 region has the DNA TGTGCCAGCAGTGAGCCCAGAGAGACCCAGTACTTC. Its protein product is CASSEPRETQYF. This rearrangement joins TRBV25-1 to TRBJ2-5; D call uncertain. Germline CDR1 and CDR2: MGHDK and SYGVNS. The CDR3 extends over 12 amino acids. Trimming removed 3 bases at V and 4 bases at J, with 6 bases between.

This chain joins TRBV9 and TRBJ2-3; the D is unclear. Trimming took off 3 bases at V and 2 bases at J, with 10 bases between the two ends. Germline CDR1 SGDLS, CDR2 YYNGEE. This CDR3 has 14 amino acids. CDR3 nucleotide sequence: TGTGCCAGCAGCGCTCACGCAAACACAGATACGCAGTATTTT. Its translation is CASSAHANTDTQYF.

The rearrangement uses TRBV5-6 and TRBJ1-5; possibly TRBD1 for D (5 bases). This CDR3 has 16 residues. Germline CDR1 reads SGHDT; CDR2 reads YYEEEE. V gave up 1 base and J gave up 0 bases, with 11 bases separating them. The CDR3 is CASSLFRGHSNQPQHF. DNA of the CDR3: TGTGCCAGCAGCTTGTTTAGGGGCCATAGCAATCAGCCCCAGCATTTT.

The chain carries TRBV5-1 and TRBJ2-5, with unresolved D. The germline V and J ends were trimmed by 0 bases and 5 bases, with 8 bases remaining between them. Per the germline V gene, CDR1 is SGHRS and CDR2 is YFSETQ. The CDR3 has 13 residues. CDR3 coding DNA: TGCGCCAGCAGCTTGGGCCTTGTTGAGACCCAGTACTTC. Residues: CASSLGLVETQYF.

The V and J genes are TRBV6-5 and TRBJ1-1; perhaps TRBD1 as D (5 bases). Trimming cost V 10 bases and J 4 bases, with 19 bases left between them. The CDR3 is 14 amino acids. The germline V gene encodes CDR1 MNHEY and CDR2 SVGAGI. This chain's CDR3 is CATRGDSRATEAFF. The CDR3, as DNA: TGTGCCACCCGTGGAGACAGTCGGGCCACTGAAGCTTTCTTT.